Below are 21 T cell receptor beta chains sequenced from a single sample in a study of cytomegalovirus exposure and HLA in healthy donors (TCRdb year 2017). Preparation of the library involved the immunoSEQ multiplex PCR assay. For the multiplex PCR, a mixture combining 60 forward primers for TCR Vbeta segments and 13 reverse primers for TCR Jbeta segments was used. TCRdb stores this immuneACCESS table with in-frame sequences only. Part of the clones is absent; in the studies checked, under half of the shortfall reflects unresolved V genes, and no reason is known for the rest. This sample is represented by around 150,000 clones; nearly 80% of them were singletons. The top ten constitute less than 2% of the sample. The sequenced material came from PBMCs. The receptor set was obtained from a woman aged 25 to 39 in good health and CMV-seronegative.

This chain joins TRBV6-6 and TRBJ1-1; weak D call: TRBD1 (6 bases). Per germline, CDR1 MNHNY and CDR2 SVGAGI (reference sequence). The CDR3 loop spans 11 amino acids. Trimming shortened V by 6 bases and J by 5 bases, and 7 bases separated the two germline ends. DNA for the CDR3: TGTGCCAGCAGGGGGGCGACTGAAGCTTTCTTT. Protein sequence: CASRGATEAFF.

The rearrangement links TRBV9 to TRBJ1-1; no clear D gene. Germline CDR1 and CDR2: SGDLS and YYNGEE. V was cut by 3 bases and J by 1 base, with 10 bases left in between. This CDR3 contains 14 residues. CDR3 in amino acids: CASSALAGNTEAFF. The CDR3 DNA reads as TGTGCCAGCAGCGCCTTGGCGGGGAACACTGAAGCTTTCTTT.

CDR3 sequence: CASSKDRGTEAFF. Here the CDR3 DNA reads TGTGCCAGCAGTAAAGACAGGGGCACTGAAGCTTTCTTT. J is TRBJ1-1 and V is TRBV2; TRBD1 matches at 8 bases. Germline CDR1 reads SNHLY; CDR2 reads FYNNEI. Trimming removed 5 bases from V and 4 bases from J; junction bases left unmatched: 3. CDR3 length: 13 amino acids.

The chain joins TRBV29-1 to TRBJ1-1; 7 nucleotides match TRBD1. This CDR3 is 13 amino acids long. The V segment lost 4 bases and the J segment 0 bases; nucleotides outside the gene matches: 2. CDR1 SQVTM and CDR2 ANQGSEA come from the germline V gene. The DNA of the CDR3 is TGCAGCGTTGCGGACAGGATGAACACTGAAGCTTTCTTT. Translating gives CSVADRMNTEAFF.

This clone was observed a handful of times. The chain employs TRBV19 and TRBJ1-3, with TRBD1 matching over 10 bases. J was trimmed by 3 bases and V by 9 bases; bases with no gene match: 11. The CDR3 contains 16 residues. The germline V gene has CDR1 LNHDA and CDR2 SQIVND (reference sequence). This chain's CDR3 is CASQDRGQIFGNTIYF. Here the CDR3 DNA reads TGTGCCAGCCAAGACAGGGGGCAAATTTTTGGAAACACCATATATTTT.

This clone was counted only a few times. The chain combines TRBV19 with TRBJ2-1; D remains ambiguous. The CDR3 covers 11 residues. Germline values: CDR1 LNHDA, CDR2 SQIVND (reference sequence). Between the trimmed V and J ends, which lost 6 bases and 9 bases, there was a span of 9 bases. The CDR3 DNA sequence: TGTGCCAGTAGCCTGAACAGTGAGCAGTTCTTC. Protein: CASSLNSEQFF.

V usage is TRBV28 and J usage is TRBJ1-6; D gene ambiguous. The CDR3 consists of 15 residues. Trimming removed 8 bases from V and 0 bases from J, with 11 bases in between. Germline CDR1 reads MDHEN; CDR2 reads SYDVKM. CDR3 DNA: TGTGCCAGCCGACGAGGAAGCTCCTATAATTCACCCCTCCACTTT. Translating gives CASRRGSSYNSPLHF.

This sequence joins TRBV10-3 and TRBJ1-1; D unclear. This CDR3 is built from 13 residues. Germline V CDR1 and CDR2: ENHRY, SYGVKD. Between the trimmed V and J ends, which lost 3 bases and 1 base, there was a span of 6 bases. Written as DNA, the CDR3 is TGTGCCATCAGTGAACAGCCGAACACTGAAGCTTTCTTT. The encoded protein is CAISEQPNTEAFF.

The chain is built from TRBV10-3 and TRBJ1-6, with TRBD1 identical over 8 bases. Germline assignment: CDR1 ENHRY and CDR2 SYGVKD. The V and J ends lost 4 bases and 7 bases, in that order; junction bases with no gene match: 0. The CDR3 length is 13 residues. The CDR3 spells CAISGQGNSPLHF. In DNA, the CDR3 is TGTGCCATCAGTGGACAGGGGAATTCACCCCTCCACTTT.

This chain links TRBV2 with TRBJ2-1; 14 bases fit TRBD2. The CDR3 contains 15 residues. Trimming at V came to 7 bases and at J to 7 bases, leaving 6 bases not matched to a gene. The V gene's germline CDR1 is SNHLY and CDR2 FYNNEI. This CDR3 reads CASTRLAGGRNEQFF. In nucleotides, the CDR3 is TGTGCCAGCACCCGACTAGCGGGGGGGCGGAATGAGCAGTTCTTC.

This CDR3 reads CASSPSTGGMSEQFF. The CDR3, as DNA: TGTGCCAGCTCACCAAGCACAGGGGGCATGAGTGAGCAGTTCTTC. J is TRBJ2-1 and V is TRBV18; 9 bases map to TRBD1. V was clipped by 2 bases and J by 9 bases; unmatched bases: 8. The CDR3 is 15 amino acids. The germline V gene has CDR1 KGHSH and CDR2 LQKENI. Together with reference TRBV18 and TRBJ2-1, the CDR3 gives the full variable domain: NAGVMQNPRHLVRRRGQEARLRCSPMKGHSHVYWYRQLPEEGLKFMVYLQKENIIDESGMPKERFSAEFPKEGPSILRIQQVVRGDSAAYFCASSPSTGGMSEQFFGPGTRLTVL.

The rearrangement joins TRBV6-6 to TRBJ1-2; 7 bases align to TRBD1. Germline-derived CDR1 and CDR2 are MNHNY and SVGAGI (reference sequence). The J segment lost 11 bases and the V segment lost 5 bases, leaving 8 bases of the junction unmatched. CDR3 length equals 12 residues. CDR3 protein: CASSDRQGFYTF. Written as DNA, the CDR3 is TGTGCCAGCAGTGACCGACAGGGTTTTTACACCTTC.

The CDR3 nucleotides are TGTGCCAGCAGCTTGGCGGGGAAGGACTATGGCTACACCTTC. Translating gives CASSLAGKDYGYTF. The V and J genes are TRBV5-6 and TRBJ1-2; D unresolved. The CDR3 is 14 amino acids. Germline assignment: CDR1 SGHDT and CDR2 YYEEEE. Trimming stripped 0 bases from V and 3 bases from J, with 9 bases between.

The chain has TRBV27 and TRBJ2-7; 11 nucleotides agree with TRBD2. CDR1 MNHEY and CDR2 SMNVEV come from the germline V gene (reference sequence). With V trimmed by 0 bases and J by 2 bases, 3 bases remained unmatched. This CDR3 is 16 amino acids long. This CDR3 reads CASSLSASGGPYEQYF. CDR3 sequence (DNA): TGTGCCAGCAGTTTATCGGCTAGCGGGGGGCCCTACGAGCAGTACTTC.

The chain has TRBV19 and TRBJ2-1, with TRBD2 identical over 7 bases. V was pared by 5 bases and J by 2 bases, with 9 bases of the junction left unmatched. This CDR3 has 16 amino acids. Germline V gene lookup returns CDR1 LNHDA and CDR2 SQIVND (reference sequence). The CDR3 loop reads CASSPLQAGTYNEQFF. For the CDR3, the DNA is TGTGCCAGTAGTCCCCTCCAAGCGGGAACCTACAATGAGCAGTTCTTC.

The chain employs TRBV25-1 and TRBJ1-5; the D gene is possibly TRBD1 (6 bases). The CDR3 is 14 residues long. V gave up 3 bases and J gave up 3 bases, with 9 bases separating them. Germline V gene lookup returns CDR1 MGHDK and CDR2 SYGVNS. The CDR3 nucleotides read TGTGCCAGCAGTGATAGGACAGACAATCAGCCCCAGCATTTT. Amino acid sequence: CASSDRTDNQPQHF.

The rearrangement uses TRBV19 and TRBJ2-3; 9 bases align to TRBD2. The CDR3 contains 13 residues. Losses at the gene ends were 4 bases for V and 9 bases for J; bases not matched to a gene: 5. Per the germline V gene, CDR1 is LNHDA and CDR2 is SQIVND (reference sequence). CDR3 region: CASSTNSGGTQYF. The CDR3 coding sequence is TGTGCCAGTAGTACAAATAGCGGGGGAACGCAGTATTTT.

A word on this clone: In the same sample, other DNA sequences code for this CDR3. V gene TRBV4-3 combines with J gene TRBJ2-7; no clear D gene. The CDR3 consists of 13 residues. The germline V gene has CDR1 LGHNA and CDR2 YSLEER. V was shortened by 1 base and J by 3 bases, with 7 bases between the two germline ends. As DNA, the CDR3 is TGCGCCAGCAGCCAAGGACAAAACTACGAGCAGTACTTC. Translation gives CASSQGQNYEQYF.

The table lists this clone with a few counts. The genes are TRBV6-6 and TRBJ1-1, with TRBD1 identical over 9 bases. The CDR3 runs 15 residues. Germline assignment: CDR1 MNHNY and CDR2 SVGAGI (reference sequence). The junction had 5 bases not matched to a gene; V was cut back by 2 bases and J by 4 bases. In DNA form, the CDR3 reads TGTGCCAGCAGTTACGCGGGACAGGGTGGCACTGAAGCTTTCTTT. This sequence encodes CASSYAGQGGTEAFF.

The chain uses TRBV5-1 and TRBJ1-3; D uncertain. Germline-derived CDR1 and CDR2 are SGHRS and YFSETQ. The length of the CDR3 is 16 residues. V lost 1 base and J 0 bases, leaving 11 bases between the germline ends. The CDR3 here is CASSLTAGDSGNTIYF. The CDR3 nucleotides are TGCGCCAGCAGCTTGACGGCAGGCGACTCTGGAAACACCATATATTTT.

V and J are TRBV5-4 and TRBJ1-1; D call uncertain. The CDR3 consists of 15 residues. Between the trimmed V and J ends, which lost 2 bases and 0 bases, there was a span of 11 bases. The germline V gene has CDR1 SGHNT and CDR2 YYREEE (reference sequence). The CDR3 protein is CASSLIDGLNTEAFF. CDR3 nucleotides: TGTGCCAGCAGCTTAATCGACGGGTTGAACACTGAAGCTTTCTTT.